This TCR beta chain derives from a study of OX40 agonist ivuxolimab in advanced cancers. Notes on the study in general: There were also nonresponders showing low normalized T-cell clonal expansion. The average count of expanded clones was higher among CD8+ T cells than among CD4+. Patients with a partial response at 0.1-3.0 mg/kg had among the lowest clonal expansion.

Profiled with immunoSEQ multiplex PCR; TCRdb holds only in-frame clones, not every one. Of around 65,000 clones listed, more than 85% are singletons. About this clone: What it binds is not known.

The CDR3 is 14 residues long. V was clipped by 0 bases and J by 6 bases, with 10 bases between them. CDR1 and CDR2 (germline): SGHVS, FNYEAQ. The clonotype comes from an adult with an advanced solid tumor such as melanoma, head and neck, liver or kidney cancer. Sequencing used CD4+ or CD8+ T cells sorted from blood, obtained in a trial of the OX40 agonist ivuxolimab. The J gene is TRBJ2-3, the V gene TRBV7-6; tentative D call: TRBD1 (6 bases). CDR3 residues: CASSLAAGADTQYF. The CDR3 DNA reads TGTGCCAGCAGCTTAGCCGCAGGGGCGGATACGCAGTATTTT.